The 8 T cell receptor beta chains presented below share a single source sample, sequenced in a study of blood T cell repertoires in COVID-19. Clones were sequenced by immunoSEQ multiplex PCR, and TCRdb holds only the in-frame ones, with some missing. The table shows 80,000 to 95,000 clones, with under 85% occurring only once. The source material was peripheral blood. The source is a human donor in a cohort sampled during active COVID-19.

The V gene is TRBV6-2 or TRBV6-3, the J gene TRBJ2-2, with TRBD1 as a possible D gene (5 bases). Trimming stripped 5 bases from V and 3 bases from J, with 10 bases between. CDR3 length: 14 residues. Germline V gene lookup returns CDR1 MNHEY and CDR2 SVGEGT. The CDR3 loop reads CASSPRVDTGELFF. The CDR3 coding sequence is TGTGCCAGCAGTCCCAGGGTAGACACCGGGGAGCTGTTTTTT.

The V and J genes are TRBV3-1 (or the pseudogene TRBV3-2) and TRBJ2-7; 10 bases match TRBD2. In germline, CDR1 is LGHDT, CDR2 YNNKEL (reference sequence). After removal of 4 bases from V and 6 bases from J, the junction contained 9 bases not matched to a gene. This CDR3 is 15 amino acids long. The CDR3 reads CASSPIAGGPLEQYF. Written as DNA, the CDR3 is TGTGCCAGCAGCCCTATAGCGGGAGGCCCTCTCGAGCAGTACTTC.

This clone is medium-sized in the sample. Other DNA variants within this sample encode the same CDR3. This chain connects TRBV19 to TRBJ1-1; no firm D call. Germline V gene sequence: CDR1 LNHDA, CDR2 SQIVND (reference sequence). The CDR3 consists of 13 residues. Trimming left V 5 bases short and J 1 base short, with 8 bases between. For the CDR3, the DNA is TGTGCCAGTAGTCCCCCGGGGAACACTGAAGCTTTCTTT. Its translation: CASSPPGNTEAFF.

V usage is TRBV6-6 and J usage is TRBJ2-7; 8 bases line up with TRBD2. The CDR3 runs to 17 residues. The germline gives CDR1 MNHNY, CDR2 SVGAGI (reference sequence). With V trimmed by 5 bases and J by 2 bases, 14 bases remained unmatched. DNA of the CDR3: TGTGCCAGCAGTCTACCTTTAATGGCGGGAGGTGCCTACGAGCAGTACTTC. Translation: CASSLPLMAGGAYEQYF.

The chain combines TRBV6-6 with TRBJ2-1, with 12 positions matching TRBD2. Germline V gene data show CDR1 as MNHNY and CDR2 as SVGAGI (reference sequence). The CDR3 is made up of 16 amino acids. The trim removed 6 bases at V and 6 bases at J, leaving 9 bases unmatched. The CDR3 DNA reads TGTGCCAGCAGCGGAAAGACTAGCGGGAGATCCAATGAGCAGTTCTTC. Its translation: CASSGKTSGRSNEQFF.

The chain is built from TRBV14 and TRBJ2-7; 10 nucleotides agree with TRBD1. V trimming: 3 bases; J trimming: 4 bases; junction bases outside the gene matches: 18. The germline CDR1 and CDR2 sequences are SGHDN and FVKESK. This CDR3 is built from 19 residues. DNA of the CDR3: TGTGCCAGCAGCCAGTTGGACAGGGGGAGCCTCTACATTCATTACGAGCAGTACTTC. Its translation is CASSQLDRGSLYIHYEQYF.

The V gene is TRBV7-2, the J gene TRBJ2-1, with 7 bases aligning to TRBD1. The CDR3 spans 15 residues. Per the germline V gene, CDR1 is SGHTA and CDR2 is FQGNSA. Losses at the gene ends were 3 bases for V and 6 bases for J; bases not matched to a gene: 8. CDR3 loop: CASSFLSGQRNEQFF. Here the CDR3 DNA reads TGTGCCAGCAGCTTTTTGTCGGGACAGCGCAATGAGCAGTTCTTC. The variable domain in full, with the rest retrieved from reference TRBV7-2 and TRBJ2-1, is GAGVSQSPSNKVTEKGKDVELRCDPISGHTALYWYRQSLGQGLEFLIYFQGNSAPDKSGLPSDRFSAERTGGSVSTLTIQRTQQEDSAVYLCASSFLSGQRNEQFFGPGTRLTVL.

The chain combines TRBV19 with TRBJ2-5; 10 positions agree with TRBD2. The germline gives CDR1 LNHDA, CDR2 SQIVND (reference sequence). This CDR3 is 15 amino acids long. The ends lost 5 bases at V and 1 base at J; junction bases unmatched: 4. The CDR3 loop is CASSFLAGVQETQYF. CDR3 in DNA: TGTGCCAGTAGTTTTCTAGCGGGGGTCCAAGAGACCCAGTACTTC.